One sample yielded the 5 T cell receptor beta chains listed below, sequenced in a study of blood T cell repertoires in COVID-19. The method was immunoSEQ multiplex PCR; TCRdb's version includes in-frame clones alone and lacks a portion of them. The top ten hold approximately 4.1% of the sample, which has about 270,000 clones, around 81% seen once. The sequenced sample was peripheral blood. The origin of the receptors is a woman aged 45 to 65 with active or convalescent COVID-19.

This clone was picked up one time. The rearrangement uses TRBV5-6 and TRBJ1-2; 7 bases are a match to TRBD1. V was clipped by 5 bases and J by 6 bases; unmatched bases: 10. This CDR3 contains 14 residues. Germline values: CDR1 SGHDT, CDR2 YYEEEE. DNA of the CDR3: TGTGCCAGCAGAACCGGACAGGTTGGACATGGCTACACCTTC. Encoded protein: CASRTGQVGHGYTF.

The V call is TRBV11-2, the J call TRBJ1-1, with TRBD1 matching over 7 bases. Germline V gene sequence: CDR1 SGHAT, CDR2 FQNNGV. V gave up 6 bases and J gave up 5 bases; unmatched junction bases: 6. The CDR3 spans 13 residues. CDR3 protein: CASRTGERTEAFF. The CDR3, as DNA: TGTGCCAGCAGAACAGGGGAGAGGACTGAAGCTTTCTTT.

This chain connects TRBV30 to TRBJ2-3; 9 positions match TRBD2. Germline V gene data show CDR1 as GTSNPN and CDR2 as SVGIG (reference sequence). The CDR3 totals 15 residues. Losses at the gene ends were 5 bases for V and 0 bases for J; bases not matched to a gene: 6. For the CDR3, the DNA is TGTGCCTGGGTTGGACTAGCGCCTAGCACAGATACGCAGTATTTT. As protein: CAWVGLAPSTDTQYF.

V and J are TRBV5-1 and TRBJ1-1; D not certain. With 0 bases removed from V and 4 bases from J, the gap between germline ends came to 13 bases. This CDR3 has 15 amino acids. The germline CDR1 and CDR2 sequences are SGHRS and YFSETQ. CDR3 protein: CASSLGATSITEAFF. The CDR3, as DNA: TGCGCCAGCAGCTTGGGAGCTACGAGCATCACTGAAGCTTTCTTT. The whole variable domain, filled in from reference TRBV5-1 and TRBJ1-1, reads KAGVTQTPRYLIKTRGQQVTLSCSPISGHRSVSWYQQTPGQGLQFLFEYFSETQRNKGNFPGRFSGRQFSNSRSEMNVSTLELGDSALYLCASSLGATSITEAFFGQGTRLTVV.

This clone showed up just once. The chain joins TRBV19 to TRBJ1-2; D is ambiguous. The CDR3 runs 15 residues. CDR1 LNHDA and CDR2 SQIVND come from the germline V gene (reference sequence). The V and J ends lost 3 bases and 4 bases respectively, with 15 bases between them. DNA of the CDR3: TGTGCCAGTAGTATGCCCGGCGGGGTTGTCTATGGCTACACCTTC. Encoded protein: CASSMPGGVVYGYTF.